These 17 T cell receptor beta chains originate from one sample sequenced in a study of cytomegalovirus exposure and HLA in healthy donors. Primers: 60 Vbeta forward and 13 Jbeta reverse. Repertoires were generated with immunoSEQ multiplex PCR, while TCRdb's copy carries only in-frame clones and drops some. The repertoire consists of 85,000 to 100,000 clones, with roughly 70% occurring once and the leading ten covering approximately 2.7%. Specimen: PBMCs. These receptors all come from a middle-aged man in good health and CMV-seronegative.

This clone was seen only a few times. CDR3 sequence reads: CASSFYRSGANVLTF. The CDR3 region has the DNA TGTGCCAGCAGCTTCTATAGATCTGGGGCCAACGTCCTGACTTTC. The genes are TRBV7-2 and TRBJ2-6; D remains unclear. The germline V gene has CDR1 SGHTA and CDR2 FQGNSA. The CDR3 length is 15 residues. The V and J ends lost 3 bases and 1 base respectively, with 7 bases between them.

The chain combines TRBV27 with TRBJ1-2; 7 bases align to TRBD1. The CDR3 spans 13 residues. The V gene's germline CDR1 is MNHEY and CDR2 SMNVEV (reference sequence). V shed 4 bases, J shed 8 bases, and the junction held 7 bases outside the gene matches. The CDR3 loop reads CASSSDRVGGYTF. DNA of the CDR3: TGTGCCAGCAGTTCAGACAGGGTAGGAGGCTACACCTTC.

The chain uses TRBV7-2 and TRBJ1-1, with D possibly being TRBD1 (6 bases). CDR1 and CDR2 from the germline V gene are SGHTA and FQGNSA. This CDR3 comprises 13 residues. Trimming cost V 10 bases and J 0 bases, with 12 bases left between them. This CDR3 is CATRQEVNTEAFF. In nucleotides, the CDR3 is TGTGCCACCCGACAGGAGGTGAACACTGAAGCTTTCTTT.

V gene TRBV28 combines with J gene TRBJ2-7; D is perhaps TRBD2 (5 bases). Trimming cost V 3 bases and J 6 bases, with 9 bases left between them. The CDR3 length is 12 residues. Germline CDR1 is MDHEN and CDR2 is SYDVKM. DNA of the CDR3: TGTGCCAGCAGTTTGAGGGTTCCCGAGCAGTACTTC. Translating gives CASSLRVPEQYF.

The rearrangement joins TRBV5-1 to TRBJ1-4, with 9 bases identical to TRBD1. CDR1 and CDR2 from the germline V gene are SGHRS and YFSETQ. J gave up 7 bases and V 4 bases, and 8 bases lay outside the gene matches. This CDR3 has 15 amino acids. The CDR3, as DNA: TGCGCCAGCAGCGCCTGGGGACAGGGCGGTGAAAAACTGTTTTTT. Protein sequence: CASSAWGQGGEKLFF.

CDR3 protein: CASTPRGGRQETQYF. The CDR3 bases are TGTGCCAGCACCCCTCGGGGGGGCCGCCAAGAGACCCAGTACTTC. The V gene is TRBV6-1, the J gene TRBJ2-5; 8 nucleotides align to TRBD2. V shed 7 bases, J shed 1 base, and the junction held 8 bases outside the gene matches. The CDR3 totals 15 residues. Germline CDR1 is MNHNS and CDR2 is SASEGT.

The rearrangement joins TRBV10-3 to TRBJ1-1; D is perhaps TRBD1 (5 bases). Germline V gene sequence: CDR1 ENHRY, CDR2 SYGVKD. V gave up 11 bases and J gave up 3 bases, with 10 bases separating them. The CDR3 sequence is 11 residues long. CDR3 in DNA: TGTGCCGCCGGGGGGTACACTGAAGCTTTCTTT. Amino acids: CAAGGYTEAFF.

This clone showed up just a few times. The J gene is TRBJ1-2, the V gene TRBV2, with 11 bases identical to TRBD1. J lost 6 bases, V lost 7 bases, and 10 bases had no gene match. From germline, CDR1 is SNHLY and CDR2 FYNNEI. The CDR3 runs to 15 residues. The CDR3 is CASINLRDRGNGYTF. The CDR3 coding sequence is TGTGCCAGCATCAACCTCCGGGACAGGGGGAATGGCTACACCTTC.

Here the CDR3 reads CASSGRNRGQETQYF. CDR3 in DNA: TGTGCCAGCAGCGGACGAAACAGGGGGCAAGAGACCCAGTACTTC. The chain uses TRBV11-3 and TRBJ2-5, with 8 bases matching TRBD1. Trimming took 5 bases from V and 2 from J; bases not matched to a gene: 7. The germline V gene encodes CDR1 SGHNT and CDR2 YENEEA. The CDR3 is made up of 15 amino acids.

This chain uses TRBV11-2 with TRBJ2-7, with D possibly TRBD1 on 5 matching bases. V was shortened by 5 bases and J by 6 bases, with 20 bases between the two germline ends. This CDR3 has 15 residues. The germline CDR1 and CDR2 sequences are SGHAT and FQNNGV. In DNA, the CDR3 is TGTGCCAGCAGCCCAAGAAGGGGCCCAGCTTCCGAGCAGTACTTC. Translated, it gives CASSPRRGPASEQYF.

The V gene is TRBV6-1, the J gene TRBJ2-7; maybe TRBD2 (6 bases). The CDR3 covers 15 residues. V was clipped by 6 bases and J by 1 base, with 16 bases between them. Germline loops: CDR1 MNHNS, CDR2 SASEGT. Here the CDR3 reads CASRAPGVISYEQYV. As DNA, the CDR3 is TGTGCCAGCAGGGCCCCGGGGGTTATATCCTACGAGCAGTACGTC.

This sequence joins TRBV5-8 and TRBJ2-3; 9 bases align to TRBD1. The CDR3 loop spans 15 amino acids. The V and J ends lost 7 bases and 3 bases, in that order; junction bases with no gene match: 9. From germline, CDR1 is SGHTS and CDR2 YDEGEE. CDR3 protein: CASLTPDRGTDTQYF. CDR3 bases: TGTGCCAGCCTCACTCCGGACAGGGGAACAGATACGCAGTATTTT.

This clone came up a few times. The chain employs TRBV5-6 and TRBJ1-2; TRBD1 might be the D (6 bases). Germline loops: CDR1 SGHDT, CDR2 YYEEEE. V was trimmed by 4 bases and J by 5 bases, leaving 12 bases between them. This CDR3 has 13 residues. The CDR3 reads CASSGRTGYGYTF. The CDR3 DNA reads TGTGCCAGCAGCGGCCGTACAGGGTATGGCTACACCTTC.

The chain links TRBV13 to TRBJ2-1; 10 bases are shared with TRBD1. From germline, CDR1 is PRHDT and CDR2 FYEKMQ (reference sequence). The CDR3 length is 16 residues. J lost 5 bases, V lost 6 bases, and 10 bases had no gene match. The CDR3 DNA is TGTGCCAGCAGAGCCACCGGGACAGGGGTGGACAATGAGCAGTTCTTC. Its protein is CASRATGTGVDNEQFF.

In this sample, this clone turned up a few times. V and J are TRBV7-2 and TRBJ2-1; the D gene is possibly TRBD2 (5 bases). The CDR3 loop spans 14 amino acids. Germline V gene data show CDR1 as SGHTA and CDR2 as FQGNSA. Trimming removed 4 bases from V and 6 bases from J, with 13 bases in between. The CDR3 region is CASSYPLAGNEQFF. The CDR3 DNA reads as TGTGCCAGCAGCTACCCCCTAGCAGGCAATGAGCAGTTCTTC.

The chain joins TRBV29-1 to TRBJ1-2; D possibly corresponds to TRBD1 (6 bases). Trimming took off 6 bases at V and 2 bases at J, with 16 bases between the two ends. CDR3 size: 14 residues. Per the germline V gene, CDR1 is SQVTM and CDR2 is ANQGSEA. The CDR3 region is CSVFRTEPNYGYTF. CDR3 nucleotides: TGCAGCGTCTTCCGGACAGAGCCGAACTATGGCTACACCTTC.

There are a few counts of this clone. The chain uses TRBV28 and TRBJ1-2; tentatively, D is TRBD1 (6 bases). The CDR3 has 12 residues. V was cut by 7 bases and J by 5 bases, with 11 bases left in between. Germline lookup yields CDR1 MDHEN and CDR2 SYDVKM. CDR3 DNA sequence: TGTGCCAGCAAACAAGGGGGTTATGGCTACACCTTC. Encoded protein: CASKQGGYGYTF.